This T cell receptor (beta chain) was found in a study of blood T cell repertoires in COVID-19. For the study at large: Italy, Spain and the United States were the sources of the convalescent and acute COVID-19 samples. PBMCs, B-cell-depleted T cells, or T cells provided the cDNA or gDNA that made up the material.

Participants were aged about 18 to 100 years from roughly 25 US areas. Exposed enrollees had met someone with a PCR-confirmed or clinician-diagnosed COVID-19 case at some point within the 2 weeks before study entry. Assay: immunoSEQ multiplex PCR; the TCRdb copy retains only in-frame clones and omits some. The table shows approximately 220,000 clones, with around nine tenths occurring only once. Germline V gene data show CDR1 as ENHRY and CDR2 as SYGVKD. The CDR3 consists of 15 residues. The ends lost 4 bases at V and 7 bases at J; junction bases unmatched: 5. J is TRBJ1-6 and V is TRBV10-3, with TRBD1 matching 9 bases. The clonotype was recovered from a woman in her twenties or thirties who had been exposed to COVID-19. Material: PBMCs or T cells enriched from blood (not recorded which). The chain's CDR3 is CAISGQGQGNSPLHF. CDR3 nucleotide sequence: TGTGCCATCAGTGGTCAGGGACAGGGAAATTCACCCCTCCACTTT.